The source of this TCR beta chain is a study of PD-L1 blockade in urothelial cancer. For the study at large: Analysis of blood occurred 3 weeks (second dose) and 6 weeks after treatment start.

The time point was: peripheral blood 6 weeks after treatment start. Patient disease was locally advanced or metastatic urothelial carcinoma. All patients handed over anywhere from 1 to 8 samples, pretreatment and on-treatment. PCRs each included synthetic TCR analog templates spiked in. Sequencing was performed with immunoSEQ multiplex PCR; in TCRdb, only in-frame clones are kept and a portion is missing. The sample carries 48,000 or so clones, roughly 80% recorded once. The trim removed 0 bases at V and 4 bases at J, leaving 8 bases unmatched. The V gene's germline CDR1 is SGHRS and CDR2 YFSETQ. This CDR3 has 17 amino acids.

The chain recombines TRBV5-1 with TRBJ2-1; TRBD2 aligns across 9 bases. The clonotype originates from a man between 65 and 85 years old with urothelial cancer. Sequenced material: PBMCs, taken around atezolizumab (anti-PD-L1) treatment. CDR3 nucleotide sequence: TGCGCCAGCAGCTTGGGGGGGATGACTAGCGGATACAATGAGCAGTTCTTC. The encoded protein is CASSLGGMTSGYNEQFF.